Below are 23 T cell receptor beta chains sequenced from a single sample in a study of T cells in Graves' hyperthyroidism and ophthalmopathy. Amplified regions were TCR beta CDR3 sequences from RNA transcripts. In the first-round RT-PCR of the TCR CDR3, the HTBI primer set was used. TCRdb re-called the multiplex PCR reads with MiXCR, one entry per CDR3 protein. Among about 320,000 distinct CDR3 sequences, 16% were seen once, and the ten largest hold around 34%. Input material: blood. The receptors come from a man younger than 40 with Graves' hyperthyroidism.

This clonotype was seen more than once but under ten times. The CDR3 DNA is TGTGCCAGCAGTGCAGGAAGCGGAAAGTACGAGCAGTACTTC. This translates into CASSAGSGKYEQYF. The chain uses TRBV25-1 and TRBJ2-7; D may be TRBD2 (5 bases). The V end was cut by 4 bases, the J end by 4 bases, with 14 bases between. This CDR3 comprises 14 residues. Germline V CDR1 and CDR2: MGHDK, SYGVNS.

This clonotype was recorded a few times. A much larger clone sits a single nucleotide away, making a read error possible. This sequence joins TRBV7-2 and TRBJ2-5, with a tentative D call TRBD2 (6 bases). The CDR3 has 16 residues. The germline CDR1 and CDR2 sequences are SGHTA and FQGNSA. The CDR3 sequence: CASSLIPHGRGETLYF. CDR3 sequence (DNA): TGTGCCAGCAGCTTAATCCCCCACGGGCGGGGAGAGACCCTGTACTTC.

As regards this clonotype: A read error may explain this, as a much larger clone is one base away. V is TRBV12-3 or TRBV12-4 and J is TRBJ1-3, with D unresolved. This CDR3 has 14 amino acids. The V and J ends lost 8 bases and 1 base respectively, with 12 bases between them. CDR3 region: CASGSLGSGNTIYF. In nucleotides, the CDR3 is TGTGCCAGCGGTTCCCTGGGGTCTGGAAACACCATATATTTT.

The chain uses TRBV5-5 and TRBJ2-7, with D unresolved. The germline V and J ends were trimmed by 2 bases and 3 bases, with 21 bases remaining between them. The CDR3 is 17 amino acids. CDR1 is SGHKS, CDR2 YYEKEE, per germline (reference sequence). The chain's CDR3 is CASSLNPAQSALYEQYF. The CDR3 nucleotides read TGTGCCAGCAGCTTAAATCCGGCCCAATCCGCACTCTACGAGCAGTACTTC.

The rearrangement uses TRBV20-1 and TRBJ1-2; no clear D gene. The CDR3 length is 11 residues. The germline V gene has CDR1 DFQATT and CDR2 SNEGSKA (reference sequence). Trimming pared 4 bases from V and 2 bases from J, leaving 5 bases between. The CDR3 loop reads CSAKWNYGYTF. The DNA of the CDR3 is TGCAGTGCTAAGTGGAACTATGGCTACACCTTC.

This clonotype was recorded at least ten times. The chain carries TRBV19 and TRBJ2-7, with TRBD2 matching over 7 bases. Germline lookup yields CDR1 LNHDA and CDR2 SQIVND (reference sequence). V shed 4 bases, J shed 3 bases, and the junction held 3 bases outside the gene matches. This CDR3 spans 13 amino acids. CDR3 in DNA: TGTGCCAGTAGTAGGACTAGACTCTACGAGCAGTACTTC. This gives the protein CASSRTRLYEQYF.

This clonotype was observed many times. J is TRBJ1-4 and V is TRBV28; a possible D gene is TRBD1 (5 bases). With 3 bases removed from V and 0 bases from J, the gap between germline ends came to 5 bases. The CDR3 consists of 14 residues. Germline V gives CDR1 MDHEN, CDR2 SYDVKM. DNA of the CDR3: TGTGCCAGCAGTTTGGGGGCAACTAATGAAAAACTGTTTTTT. Translation: CASSLGATNEKLFF.

DNA for the CDR3: TGCAGTGCTAGAGATCGAACGCGGTCAAACACCGGGGAGCTGTTTTTT. Its translation: CSARDRTRSNTGELFF. V and J are TRBV20-1 and TRBJ2-2; D not resolved. The ends were cut back, 0 bases at V and 2 bases at J, with 13 bases in the middle. Germline lookup yields CDR1 DFQATT and CDR2 SNEGSKA (reference sequence). The CDR3 contains 16 residues.

V gene TRBV2 combines with J gene TRBJ1-4; TRBD1 agrees at 8 bases. The CDR3 length is 12 residues. The V gene's germline CDR1 is SNHLY and CDR2 FYNNEI. The J segment lost 4 bases and the V segment lost 11 bases, leaving 3 bases of the junction unmatched. As DNA, the CDR3 is TGTGCCGTAACAGGGGGTAATGAAAAACTGTTTTTT. Residues: CAVTGGNEKLFF. The full variable domain, completed using reference TRBV2 and TRBJ1-4, is EPEVTQTPSHQVTQMGQEVILRCVPISNHLYFYWYRQILGQKVEFLVSFYNNEISEKSEIFDDQFSVERPDGSNFTLKIRSTKLEDSAMYFCAVTGGNEKLFFGSGTQLSVL.

The genes are TRBV20-1 and TRBJ2-5; perhaps TRBD1 as D (6 bases). V lost 4 bases, J lost 2 bases, and 17 bases lay in between. From germline, CDR1 is DFQATT and CDR2 SNEGSKA (reference sequence). The CDR3 spans 15 residues. In DNA, the CDR3 is TGCAGTGCTACCCACGACAGGTTCCTTCAAGAGACCCAGTACTTC. Translation: CSATHDRFLQETQYF.

This clonotype was seen ten or more times. The chain couples TRBV3-1 to TRBJ2-7; TRBD2 is a possible D gene (6 bases). This CDR3 has 15 amino acids. From germline, CDR1 is LGHDT and CDR2 YNNKEL (reference sequence). Trimming took 5 bases from V and 3 from J, leaving 17 bases between them. The CDR3 nucleotides read TGTGCCAGCAGCATCCCCGGGACGGGGGTCTACGAGCAGTACTTC. It encodes CASSIPGTGVYEQYF.

V usage is TRBV7-3 and J usage is TRBJ2-6; TRBD1 agrees at 7 bases. The CDR3 is 17 amino acids. With 1 base clipped from V and 0 bases from J, the junction kept 3 bases outside the gene matches. Germline V gives CDR1 SGHTA, CDR2 FQGTGA. CDR3 in amino acids: CASSLKSGGSGANVLTF. For the CDR3, the DNA is TGTGCCAGCAGCTTAAAGTCAGGGGGCTCTGGGGCCAACGTCCTGACTTTC.

This clonotype was observed at least ten times. The V and J genes are TRBV30 and TRBJ1-1; TRBD1 is a possible D gene (6 bases). CDR1 and CDR2 from the germline V gene are GTSNPN and SVGIG (reference sequence). Trimming left V 5 bases short and J 2 bases short, with 9 bases between. The CDR3 length is 12 residues. CDR3: CAWYRDNTEAFF. In nucleotides, the CDR3 is TGTGCCTGGTACAGGGACAACACTGAAGCTTTCTTT.

This clonotype was picked up many times. The rearrangement uses TRBV30 and TRBJ2-3, with 8 bases matching TRBD2. The length of the CDR3 is 13 residues. CDR1 and CDR2 (germline): GTSNPN, SVGIG (reference sequence). V lost 1 base, J lost 6 bases, and 3 bases stayed unmatched. The CDR3: CAWSARLADTQYF. Here the CDR3 DNA reads TGTGCCTGGAGTGCGAGACTAGCGGATACGCAGTATTTT.

The rearrangement joins TRBV20-1 to TRBJ1-5; unclear D gene. The CDR3 spans 12 residues. CDR1 is DFQATT and CDR2 is SNEGSKA in the germline V gene (reference sequence). V was cut by 2 bases and J by 0 bases, with 2 bases left in between. CDR3 coding DNA: TGCAGTGCTAGAAATAGCAATCAGCCCCAGCATTTT. Translation gives CSARNSNQPQHF.

This clonotype was picked up many times. This chain uses TRBV7-3 with TRBJ2-3; TRBD1 agrees at 7 bases. The CDR3 spans 12 residues. Germline V gene lookup returns CDR1 SGHTA and CDR2 FQGTGA. Trimming took 5 bases from V and 8 from J; bases not matched to a gene: 4. The CDR3 bases are TGTGCCAGCAGCCCAGGGGGTACTACGCAGTATTTT. Amino acids: CASSPGGTTQYF.

This clonotype was recorded at least ten times. The chain is built from TRBV3-1 and TRBJ2-7, with D possibly TRBD2 on 6 matching bases. V was shortened by 4 bases and J by 6 bases, with 16 bases between the two germline ends. Germline CDR1 is LGHDT and CDR2 is YNNKEL (reference sequence). This CDR3 region has 14 residues. CDR3 region: CASSPIADYSEQYF. The CDR3 DNA follows: TGTGCCAGCAGCCCCATAGCGGACTACAGCGAGCAGTACTTC.

Comments on this clonotype: A read error is possible here, since a much larger clone lies one base away. The chain recombines TRBV3-1 with TRBJ1-5; D remains ambiguous. This CDR3 contains 16 residues. The germline V and J ends were trimmed by 0 bases and 4 bases, with 13 bases remaining between them. Germline loops: CDR1 LGHDT, CDR2 YNNKEL (reference sequence). CDR3 amino acids: CASSQETAATNQPQHF. For the CDR3, the DNA is TGTGCCAGCAGCCAAGAAACGGCAGCCACAAATCAGCCCCAGCATTTT.

V gene TRBV11-2 combines with J gene TRBJ2-5; TRBD2 matches at 10 bases. V lost 5 bases to trimming and J lost 4 bases; unmatched junction nucleotides: 7. The CDR3 sequence is 15 residues long. CDR1 is SGHAT and CDR2 is FQNNGV in the germline V gene. This CDR3 is CASSRNSGRLETQYF. The CDR3 DNA is TGTGCCAGCAGCCGAAATAGCGGGAGGTTAGAGACCCAGTACTTC. Supplemented by reference TRBV11-2 and TRBJ2-5, the full variable domain reads EAGVAQSPRYKIIEKRQSVAFWCNPISGHATLYWYQQILGQGPKLLIQFQNNGVVDDSQLPKDRFSAERLKGVDSTLKIQPAKLEDSAVYLCASSRNSGRLETQYFGPGTRLLVL.

The chain combines TRBV7-2 with TRBJ1-6, with D uncertain. The V end lost 1 base, the J end lost 8 bases, and 12 bases lay between the germline ends. The CDR3 has 15 residues. The germline V gene has CDR1 SGHTA and CDR2 FQGNSA. The CDR3 DNA is TGTGCCAGCAGCTTAGATTTCTGGGGTTATTCACCCCTCCACTTT. Translated, it gives CASSLDFWGYSPLHF.

The chain combines TRBV12-3 or TRBV12-4 with TRBJ2-1, with a tentative D call TRBD2 (5 bases). Trimming removed 7 bases from V and 7 bases from J, with 11 bases in between. The CDR3 is 12 residues long. The CDR3 here is CASTRRRNEQFF. In DNA, the CDR3 is TGTGCCAGCACCCGGAGGAGAAATGAGCAGTTCTTC.

This clonotype was counted between two and nine times. The V gene is TRBV12-3 or TRBV12-4, the J gene TRBJ2-3, with D maybe TRBD2 (7 bases). The CDR3 runs 14 residues. The germline V and J ends were trimmed by 3 bases and 9 bases, with 16 bases remaining between them. For the CDR3, the DNA is TGTGCCAGCAGTTTCCGCGGGGGCTCCCGAACGCAGTATTTT. Its protein is CASSFRGGSRTQYF.

This clonotype was picked up a small number of times. V usage is TRBV19 and J usage is TRBJ2-3; perhaps TRBD2 as D (6 bases). The length of the CDR3 is 13 residues. CDR1 and CDR2 (germline): LNHDA, SQIVND (reference sequence). CDR3: CAETIGGSDTQYF. The DNA of the CDR3 is TGTGCAGAAACGATCGGGGGATCAGATACGCAGTATTTT. The variable domain in full, completed from reference TRBV19 and TRBJ2-3, reads DGGITQSPKYLFRKEGQNVTLSCEQNLNHDAMYWYRQDPGQGLRLIYYSQIVNDFQKGDIAEGYSVSREKKESFPLTVTSAQKNPTAFYLCAETIGGSDTQYFGPGTRLTVL.